The rows below give T cell receptor beta chains drawn from one sample of a study of blood T cells in healthy people across ages. A single record per CDR3 protein comes from TCRdb applying MiXCR to the 5' RACE reads. The table records approximately 670,000 distinct CDR3 sequences, approximately 40% of them present only once. Source material: blood. Every receptor here comes from a man older than 75 in good health. The conserved cysteine and the conserved F or W are not part of the CDR3 here. Fields, in order: V gene, CDR3 protein.

V: TRBV12-3/TRBV12-4
CDR3: ASSPRGANEKLF

V: TRBV7-2
CDR3: ASSFYARTGWEQF

V: TRBV7-2
CDR3: ASSLGSTGGADTQY

V: TRBV2
CDR3: ASSEAGGRGKNIQY

V: TRBV6-1
CDR3: ASSEGSWTGGSNEQF

V: TRBV25-1
CDR3: ASRDSNYNSPLH

V: TRBV6-2/TRBV6-3
CDR3: ASSQGVGNQPQH

V: TRBV11-2
CDR3: ASSPRRSCEQY

V: TRBV29-1
CDR3: STGQGTDNEQF

V: TRBV27
CDR3: ASRITGTGYEQY

V: TRBV27
CDR3: ASSSGLTYEQY

V: TRBV4-1
CDR3: ASSQEGNRNIQY

V: TRBV9
CDR3: ASSAEDRANYGYT

V: TRBV7-2
CDR3: ASSLASIQETQY

V: TRBV5-5
CDR3: ASSLDSRGYGYT

V: TRBV7-9
CDR3: ASSNLAGVAYNEQF

V: TRBV7-9
CDR3: ASSLWGRGQPDHEQF

V: TRBV6-5
CDR3: ASSLTGELGYT

V: TRBV7-9
CDR3: ASSLGDSQKTQY

V: TRBV6-5
CDR3: ATGRTAQETQY

V: TRBV20-1
CDR3: SAPAGQGETQY

V: TRBV20-1
CDR3: SADKSGLRYNEQY

V: TRBV12-3/TRBV12-4
CDR3: ASRIAGGPHTQY

V: TRBV6-1
CDR3: ASIERGALSPDTQY

V: TRBV5-1
CDR3: ASSLLSGAAGANVLT

V: TRBV13
CDR3: ASSLGGAQPNTQY

V: TRBV28
CDR3: ASSPLRDRGPLGTDTQY

V: TRBV20-1
CDR3: SATSFTGAKNIQY

V: TRBV6-4
CDR3: ASSEAGMSEQF

V: TRBV14
CDR3: ASSQDRGLAGLHEQF

V: TRBV7-8
CDR3: ASRPLPQDRTAQY

V: TRBV11-3
CDR3: ASSSTTLAPYTDTQY

V: TRBV7-7
CDR3: ASSPGLVPPYEQY

V: TRBV7-2
CDR3: ASTRNRGSDEQY

V: TRBV29-1
CDR3: SAGVEGRYGYT

V: TRBV5-1
CDR3: ASSLEVSGGVSSYNEQF

V: TRBV29-1
CDR3: SVEGDRITNYGYT

V: TRBV6-5
CDR3: ASSYLQGSSYEQY

V: TRBV20-1
CDR3: SARDQKPVKTQY

V: TRBV20-1
CDR3: SAGQGYGYT

V: TRBV4-3
CDR3: ASSHQTGVGGYT